A single sample gave rise to the 25 T cell receptor beta chains below, sequenced in a study of blood T cell repertoires in COVID-19. Profiling relied on immunoSEQ multiplex PCR, and the TCRdb table lists in-frame clones only, not all of them. This sample has 30,000 to 35,000 clones, with 85% found just once. The specimen sequenced was peripheral blood. The receptors were sampled from a human donor with acute or convalescent COVID-19. The donor label of this sample is uncertain.

The gene calls are TRBV6-2 or TRBV6-3 and TRBJ1-5; the D gene is possibly TRBD1 (5 bases). The CDR3 spans 15 residues. The germline V gene encodes CDR1 MNHEY and CDR2 SVGEGT. V dropped 0 bases and J dropped 7 bases, with 13 bases sitting between them. The DNA of the CDR3 is TGTGCCAGCAGTTACTCGAGCCAGGGTGGGCAGCCCCAGCATTTT. It encodes CASSYSSQGGQPQHF.

Here the CDR3 reads CASSPGGANTGELFF. The CDR3 DNA follows: TGCGCCAGCAGTCCGGGAGGGGCAAACACCGGGGAGCTGTTTTTT. This chain uses TRBV10-2 with TRBJ2-2, with 8 bases lining up with TRBD2. This CDR3 has 15 residues. Germline CDR1 and CDR2: WSHSY and SAAADI. V lost 5 bases and J lost 2; bases outside the gene matches: 4.

The chain has TRBV7-3 and TRBJ2-5; no firm D call. From germline, CDR1 is SGHTA and CDR2 FQGTGA. CDR3 size: 11 residues. Trimming shortened V by 6 bases and J by 2 bases, and 4 bases separated the two germline ends. CDR3 loop: CASSSQETQYF. CDR3 nucleotide sequence: TGTGCCAGCAGTTCTCAAGAGACCCAGTACTTC. The full variable domain, in which reference TRBV7-3 and TRBJ2-5 provide the parts outside the CDR3, is GAGVSQTPSNKVTEKGKYVELRCDPISGHTALYWYRQSLGQGPEFLIYFQGTGAADDSGLPNDRFFAVRPEGSVSTLKIQRTERGDSAVYLCASSSQETQYFGPGTRLLVL.

The chain joins TRBV6-5 to TRBJ2-1; D gene unclear. Trimming removed 8 bases from V and 4 bases from J, with 12 bases in between. The CDR3 runs to 13 residues. Per germline, CDR1 MNHEY and CDR2 SVGAGI. This CDR3 reads CASLRARYNEQFF. As DNA, the CDR3 is TGTGCCAGCCTTCGCGCCAGGTACAATGAGCAGTTCTTC.

The J gene is TRBJ1-2, the V gene TRBV7-9; possible D gene TRBD1, 6 bases. Germline CDR1 and CDR2: SEHNR and FQNEAQ (reference sequence). V was clipped by 4 bases and J by 4 bases, with 13 bases between them. The CDR3 has 14 amino acids. DNA for the CDR3: TGTGCCAGCAGCTCCGACAGGAGTACCTATGGCTACACCTTC. Encoded protein: CASSSDRSTYGYTF.

This chain's CDR3 is CASSYSQGNGYTF. CDR3 coding DNA: TGTGCCAGCAGTTACTCGCAGGGGAATGGCTACACCTTC. The rearrangement joins TRBV6-5 to TRBJ1-2, with a tentative D call TRBD1 (6 bases). Germline CDR1 MNHEY, CDR2 SVGAGI. This CDR3 is built from 13 residues. The V end was cut by 0 bases, the J end by 6 bases, with 8 bases between.

The rearrangement uses TRBV28 and TRBJ2-3; 7 bases agree with TRBD1. The germline V gene encodes CDR1 MDHEN and CDR2 SYDVKM. The CDR3 is 15 amino acids. The V gene end was trimmed by 3 bases and the J gene end by 1 base; junction bases not matched to a gene: 4. The CDR3 is CASSFPGGGTDTQYF. CDR3 DNA: TGTGCCAGCAGTTTCCCAGGGGGAGGCACAGATACGCAGTATTTT. The full variable domain, in which reference TRBV28 and TRBJ2-3 provide the parts outside the CDR3, is DVKVTQSSRYLVKRTGEKVFLECVQDMDHENMFWYRQDPGLGLRLIYFSYDVKMKEKGDIPEGYSVSREKKERFSLILESASTNQTSMYLCASSFPGGGTDTQYFGPGTRLTVL.

The chain combines TRBV4-2 with TRBJ2-3, with 9 bases matching TRBD2. The CDR3 loop spans 17 amino acids. Germline-derived CDR1 and CDR2 are LGHNA and YNFKEQ. Losses at the gene ends were 0 bases for V and 2 bases for J; bases not matched to a gene: 6. The CDR3 protein is CASSQDTGTSFTDTQYF. The CDR3 region has the DNA TGTGCCAGCAGCCAAGATACAGGGACTAGCTTCACAGATACGCAGTATTTT.

The V and J genes are TRBV27 and TRBJ1-3, with TRBD1 matching 8 bases. CDR3 length: 17 amino acids. Germline assignment: CDR1 MNHEY and CDR2 SMNVEV (reference sequence). V dropped 4 bases and J dropped 0; count of bases not matched to a gene: 8. The CDR3 here is CASSSGQGPYSGNTIYF. CDR3 coding DNA: TGTGCCAGCAGTTCCGGACAGGGACCCTACTCTGGAAACACCATATATTTT.

This chain links TRBV4-3 with TRBJ2-1; perhaps TRBD2 as D (7 bases). The length of the CDR3 is 15 residues. V shed 4 bases and J shed 7 bases, with 17 bases lying between them. From germline, CDR1 is LGHNA and CDR2 YSLEER. In DNA, the CDR3 is TGCGCCAGCAGCCCCCAAGGGGGGGGGTTGAATGAGCAGTTCTTC. It yields the protein CASSPQGGGLNEQFF.

This chain uses TRBV3-1 (or the pseudogene TRBV3-2) with TRBJ2-7; tentatively, D is TRBD2 (5 bases). The CDR3 totals 14 residues. Per germline, CDR1 LGHDT and CDR2 YNNKEL (reference sequence). V was shortened by 4 bases and J by 6 bases, with 16 bases between the two germline ends. As DNA, the CDR3 is TGTGCCAGCAGCCCAGGCGGAGGCGGCGGCGAGCAGTACTTC. This encodes CASSPGGGGGEQYF.

V gene TRBV5-1 combines with J gene TRBJ2-7; weak D call: TRBD2 (6 bases). Per the germline V gene, CDR1 is SGHRS and CDR2 is YFSETQ. Between the trimmed V and J ends, which lost 0 bases and 1 base, there was a span of 8 bases. This CDR3 is 14 amino acids long. In nucleotides, the CDR3 is TGCGCCAGCAGCTTGGGCGGGGATTCCTACGAGCAGTACTTC. This codes for CASSLGGDSYEQYF.

The CDR3 nucleotides read TGTGCCAGTAGCAACCCGGGACTTTACAATGAGCAGTTCTTC. This encodes CASSNPGLYNEQFF. The gene calls are TRBV19 and TRBJ2-1, with a tentative D call TRBD2 (6 bases). The ends were cut back, 6 bases at V and 4 bases at J, with 13 bases in the middle. The CDR3 loop spans 14 amino acids. The germline V gene has CDR1 LNHDA and CDR2 SQIVND (reference sequence).

The chain carries TRBV18 and TRBJ2-3, with D tentatively TRBD1 (5 bases). V gave up 1 base and J gave up 3 bases, with 5 bases separating them. The CDR3 length is 13 residues. The germline V gene encodes CDR1 KGHSH and CDR2 LQKENI. The CDR3 nucleotides are TGTGCCAGCTCACCACAGGGGACAGATACGCAGTATTTT. It encodes CASSPQGTDTQYF.

This chain links TRBV10-1 with TRBJ2-3, with 10 bases identical to TRBD1. Germline lookup yields CDR1 WNHNN and CDR2 SYGVQD (reference sequence). J lost 2 bases, V lost 2 bases, and 10 bases had no gene match. The CDR3 loop spans 18 amino acids. CDR3 region: CASSETSGQGTLTDTQYF. Here the CDR3 DNA reads TGCGCCAGCAGTGAGACATCGGGACAGGGGACCCTCACAGATACGCAGTATTTT.

This clone was seen only once. The rearrangement links TRBV12-3 or TRBV12-4 to TRBJ1-2; D uncertain. This CDR3 spans 13 amino acids. Trimming removed 6 bases at V and 0 bases at J, with 8 bases between. CDR3 region: CASSPPTNYGYTF. In DNA, the CDR3 is TGTGCCAGCAGCCCCCCAACTAACTATGGCTACACCTTC.

CDR3 nucleotide sequence: TGTGCCAGCAGCAAACCCCAGGGAAGTAGGGGCCACGAGCAGTACTTC. It encodes CASSKPQGSRGHEQYF. This chain links TRBV21-1 with TRBJ2-7; TRBD1, the D gene given by the table, was not confirmed from the DNA. TRBV21-1 is a pseudogene segment. The CDR3 has 16 residues.

The chain recombines TRBV28 with TRBJ2-1, with a tentative D call TRBD2 (5 bases). CDR1 is MDHEN and CDR2 is SYDVKM in the germline V gene. V was pared by 3 bases and J by 5 bases, with 8 bases between. This CDR3 has 13 amino acids. CDR3 coding DNA: TGTGCCAGCAGTTTTCCGGGGAACAATGAGCAGTTCTTC. Amino acid sequence: CASSFPGNNEQFF.

This chain links TRBV9 with TRBJ2-3; tentative D call: TRBD2 (5 bases). V lost 4 bases to trimming and J lost 6 bases, with 21 bases between them. Per the germline V gene, CDR1 is SGDLS and CDR2 is YYNGEE. This CDR3 contains 16 residues. CDR3 region: CASSPRGLPIRDTQYF. DNA for the CDR3: TGTGCCAGCAGCCCCCGCGGACTCCCGATACGGGATACGCAGTATTTT. The full variable domain, in which reference TRBV9 and TRBJ2-3 provide the parts outside the CDR3, is DSGVTQTPKHLITATGQRVTLRCSPRSGDLSVYWYQQSLDQGLQFLIQYYNGEERAKGNILERFSAQQFPDLHSELNLSSLELGDSALYFCASSPRGLPIRDTQYFGPGTRLTVL.

The chain employs TRBV7-8 and TRBJ1-5; unclear D gene. Germline CDR1 is SGHVS and CDR2 is FQNEAQ. Trimming cost V 5 bases and J 2 bases, with 16 bases left between them. The CDR3 extends over 16 amino acids. This chain's CDR3 is CASSPDSPVGNQPQHF. CDR3 coding DNA: TGTGCCAGCAGCCCGGACTCCCCCGTCGGCAATCAGCCCCAGCATTTT.

As to this clone: At one boundary the junction diverges from the germline segment, which might be a read error. The rearrangement uses TRBV3-1 (or the pseudogene TRBV3-2) and TRBJ2-1, with D perhaps matching TRBD1 (5 bases). The CDR3 sequence is 13 residues long. The germline V gene has CDR1 LGHDT and CDR2 YNNKEL (reference sequence). The CDR3 reads CASTQQDMGEQFF. The DNA for the CDR3 is TGTGCCAGCACCCAACAGGACATGGGTGAGCAGTTCTTC.

The chain joins TRBV27 to TRBJ1-5; 7 nucleotides match TRBD1. In germline, CDR1 is MNHEY, CDR2 SMNVEV (reference sequence). The CDR3 runs 14 residues. J was trimmed by 7 bases and V by 4 bases; bases with no gene match: 7. The chain's CDR3 is CASSSRQGGQPQHF. Written as DNA, the CDR3 is TGTGCCAGCAGTTCTCGACAGGGAGGACAGCCCCAGCATTTT.

This clone has just a few counts. The genes are TRBV6-5 and TRBJ2-2; D might be TRBD2 (5 bases). Germline CDR1 MNHEY, CDR2 SVGAGI. The V gene lost 2 bases and the J gene lost 3 bases, with 13 bases spanning the gap. The CDR3 consists of 16 residues. This chain's CDR3 is CASSYRGFVDTGELFF. The CDR3 region has the DNA TGTGCCAGCAGTTACCGGGGTTTCGTGGACACCGGGGAGCTGTTTTTT.

The rearrangement joins TRBV9 to TRBJ1-3; D not resolved. This CDR3 contains 13 residues. Germline assignment: CDR1 SGDLS and CDR2 YYNGEE. The ends were cut back, 0 bases at V and 3 bases at J, with 4 bases in the middle. In nucleotides, the CDR3 is TGTGCCAGCAGCGTAGCTGTTGGAAACACCATATATTTT. Protein product: CASSVAVGNTIYF. Filled out from reference TRBV9 and TRBJ1-3, the complete variable domain reads DSGVTQTPKHLITATGQRVTLRCSPRSGDLSVYWYQQSLDQGLQFLIQYYNGEERAKGNILERFSAQQFPDLHSELNLSSLELGDSALYFCASSVAVGNTIYFGEGSWLTVV.

This clone was seen a few times. V is TRBV19 and J is TRBJ1-2; the D is unclear. Looked up from germline, CDR1 is LNHDA and CDR2 is SQIVND (reference sequence). CDR3 size: 16 residues. Trimming stripped 5 bases from V and 1 base from J, with 17 bases between. The CDR3 sequence is CASSELGGALNYGYTF. The CDR3 DNA sequence: TGTGCCAGTAGTGAACTAGGTGGCGCGCTTAACTATGGCTACACCTTC.